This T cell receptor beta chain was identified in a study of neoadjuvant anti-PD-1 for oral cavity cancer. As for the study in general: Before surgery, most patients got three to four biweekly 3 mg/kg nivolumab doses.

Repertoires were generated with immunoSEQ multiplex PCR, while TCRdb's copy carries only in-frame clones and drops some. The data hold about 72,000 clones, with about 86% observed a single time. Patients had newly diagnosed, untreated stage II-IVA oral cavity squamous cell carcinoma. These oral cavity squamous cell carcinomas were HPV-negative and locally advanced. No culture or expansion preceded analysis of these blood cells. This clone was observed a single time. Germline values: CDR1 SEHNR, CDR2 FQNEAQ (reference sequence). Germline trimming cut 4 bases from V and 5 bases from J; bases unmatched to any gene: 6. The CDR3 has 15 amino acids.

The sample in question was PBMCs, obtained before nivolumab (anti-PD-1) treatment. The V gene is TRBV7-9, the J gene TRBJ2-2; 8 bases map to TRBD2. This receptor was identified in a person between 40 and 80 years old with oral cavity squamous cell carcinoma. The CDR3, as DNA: TGTGCCAGCAGCTATAGCGGGATAAATACCGGGGAGCTGTTTTTT. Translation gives CASSYSGINTGELFF.